The 32 T cell receptor beta chains below were found in one sample sequenced in a study of CD8+CD57+ T cells in acquired aplastic anemia. CDR3 and TCR beta VDJ profiling relied on a genomic DNA template. TCRdb re-called the reads with MiXCR, one entry per CDR3 protein. The sample consists of 150,000 to 200,000 distinct CDR3 sequences, less than 60% of them appearing once. The sequenced patients had an expansion of CD8+CD57+ cells seen by flow cytometry. Sequences were obtained from sorted CD4+, CD8+, or CD8+CD57+ T cells (not recorded which) from PBMCs. The receptors here all came from a human donor with aplastic anemia.

Regarding this clonotype: A read error may explain this, as a much larger clone is one base away. The chain employs TRBV6-1 and TRBJ1-2; the D is unclear. This CDR3 has 12 residues. The germline V gene has CDR1 MNHNS and CDR2 SASEGT. CDR3 nucleotides: TGTGCCAGCGGTGACATGGCTGCCCGCTACACCTTC. This sequence encodes CASGDMAARYTF.

This rearrangement joins TRBV25-1 to TRBJ1-4; TRBD1 is a possible D gene (5 bases). The germline V gene encodes CDR1 MGHDK and CDR2 SYGVNS. Trimming cost V 2 bases and J 7 bases, with 17 bases left between them. CDR3 length: 16 amino acids. CDR3 DNA sequence: TGTGCCAGCAGTGAAACCCAAGGGGAGGCGAGTGAAAAACTGTTTTTT. It translates to CASSETQGEASEKLFF.

About this clonotype itself: At one end, the junction sequence differs from germline, possibly due to a read error. This chain links TRBV4-3 with TRBJ1-1, with D perhaps matching TRBD1 (5 bases). The CDR3 is 15 amino acids. Per germline, CDR1 LGHNA and CDR2 YSLEER. CDR3 loop: CASSQDGAIDTEAFF. CDR3 bases: TGCGCCAGTAGCCAAGATGGGGCCATCGACACTGAAGCTTTCTTT.

This sequence joins TRBV10-1 and TRBJ2-2, with 15 bases identical to TRBD2. J was trimmed by 2 bases and V by 5 bases; bases with no gene match: 9. CDR1 and CDR2 from the germline V gene are WNHNN and SYGVQD (reference sequence). CDR3 size: 19 residues. The CDR3 is CASSNPGLAGGLNTGELFF. The CDR3 DNA follows: TGCGCCAGCAGTAACCCGGGACTAGCGGGAGGCCTCAACACCGGGGAGCTGTTTTTT.

This clonotype was seen only a few times. The chain uses TRBV5-6 and TRBJ1-1, with no clear D. Trimming took 2 bases from V and 4 from J, leaving 12 bases between them. This CDR3 comprises 14 residues. CDR1 SGHDT and CDR2 YYEEEE come from the germline V gene. In DNA, the CDR3 is TGTGCCAGCAGCTTTGGGGTGAGTGGCACTGAAGCTTTCTTT. Translation gives CASSFGVSGTEAFF.

The table lists this clonotype with many counts. This chain uses TRBV5-4 with TRBJ2-3; TRBD2 is a possible D gene (6 bases). CDR1 is SGHNT, CDR2 YYREEE, per germline (reference sequence). Trimming took 4 bases from V and 0 from J, leaving 12 bases between them. The CDR3 runs 15 residues. The CDR3 DNA sequence: TGTGCCAGCAGCGTAGGTGCGGGGAGCACAGATACGCAGTATTTT. Translating gives CASSVGAGSTDTQYF.

The chain uses TRBV20-1 and TRBJ2-6; D is perhaps TRBD2 (6 bases). The V end was cut by 0 bases, the J end by 4 bases, with 19 bases between. The germline gives CDR1 DFQATT, CDR2 SNEGSKA (reference sequence). The CDR3 totals 18 residues. The CDR3 DNA reads as TGCAGTGCTAGAGATCCGCGGGGCGTGGATCGAGGGGCCAACGTCCTGACTTTC. It specifies CSARDPRGVDRGANVLTF.

This clonotype was seen ten or more times. This rearrangement joins TRBV5-1 to TRBJ1-4; D perhaps matches TRBD1 (5 bases). V was clipped by 0 bases and J by 8 bases, with 14 bases between them. The CDR3 loop spans 15 amino acids. The germline V gene has CDR1 SGHRS and CDR2 YFSETQ. The CDR3 sequence is CASSLVGQGGEKLFF. The CDR3 nucleotides read TGCGCCAGCAGCTTGGTTGGTCAGGGAGGGGAAAAACTGTTTTTT.

V gene TRBV6-1 combines with J gene TRBJ1-6; the D is unclear. The V gene's germline CDR1 is MNHNS and CDR2 SASEGT. This CDR3 has 12 residues. Trimming pared 5 bases from V and 14 bases from J, leaving 13 bases between. The CDR3 region is CASSLPSEALHF. CDR3 in DNA: TGTGCCAGCAGTCTCCCTTCGGAGGCCCTCCACTTT.

As concerns this clonotype: This sequence may be a read error, since a much larger clone differs from it by one base. The CDR3 does not close with the conserved phenylalanine or tryptophan, likely indicating a read error. This sequence joins TRBV7-2 and TRBJ1-1; D gene uncertain. Germline values: CDR1 SGHTA, CDR2 FQGNSA. The length of the CDR3 is 11 residues. The V and J ends lost 3 bases and 7 bases respectively, with 6 bases between them. The CDR3: CASSLAVEAFL. CDR3 in DNA: TGTGCCAGCAGCTTGGCCGTTGAAGCTTTCCTT.

This clonotype was detected many times. The V call is TRBV29-1, the J call TRBJ1-2; 9 bases map to TRBD1. Germline V CDR1 and CDR2: SQVTM, ANQGSEA. There are 14 residues in the CDR3. V lost 6 bases to trimming and J lost 2 bases; unmatched junction nucleotides: 7. The CDR3 region has the DNA TGCAGCGTATCGACCGGGACAGGGAACTATGGCTACACCTTC. Its translation is CSVSTGTGNYGYTF. Combining the CDR3 with reference TRBV29-1 and TRBJ1-2 gives the whole variable domain SAVISQKPSRDICQRGTSLTIQCQVDSQVTMMFWYRQQPGQSLTLIATANQGSEATYESGFVIDKFPISRPNLTFSTLTVSNMSPEDSSIYLCSVSTGTGNYGYTFGSGTRLTVV.

This chain joins TRBV24-1 and TRBJ1-5; D call uncertain. The length of the CDR3 is 14 residues. The germline V gene has CDR1 KGHDR and CDR2 SFDVKD. Trimming left V 4 bases short and J 0 bases short, with 6 bases between. In nucleotides, the CDR3 is TGTGCCACCAGTGAGCTGGGTAGCAATCAGCCCCAGCATTTT. Its protein product is CATSELGSNQPQHF.

In its sample, this clonotype was seen many times. V usage is TRBV6-2 or TRBV6-3 and J usage is TRBJ2-7, with 11 nucleotides matching TRBD2. CDR1 is MNHEY, CDR2 SVGEGT, per germline. The CDR3 has 15 amino acids. V trimming: 8 bases; J trimming: 4 bases; junction bases outside the gene matches: 10. The CDR3 region has the DNA TGTGCCAGCCGACGGGGACTAGCGGAACGTTACGAGCAGTACTTC. Its protein product is CASRRGLAERYEQYF.

The chain has TRBV5-5 and TRBJ1-6; D is uncertain. V lost 5 bases and J lost 4, with 16 bases in between. CDR3 length: 16 residues. CDR1 is SGHKS, CDR2 YYEKEE, per germline (reference sequence). This chain's CDR3 is CASRRKQNSYNSPLHF. The CDR3 region has the DNA TGTGCCAGCAGGAGAAAACAGAATAGTTATAATTCACCCCTCCACTTT.

This clonotype was observed many times. The chain uses TRBV7-2 and TRBJ2-5; 12 bases are shared with TRBD2. CDR1 is SGHTA and CDR2 is FQGNSA in the germline V gene. The CDR3 loop spans 14 amino acids. Trimming took 7 bases from V and 4 from J; bases not matched to a gene: 4. The CDR3 sequence: CASKLAGGGETQYF. The CDR3 bases are TGTGCCAGCAAACTAGCGGGAGGTGGAGAGACCCAGTACTTC.

The chain links TRBV30 to TRBJ2-1; D is possibly TRBD2 (6 bases). CDR1 is GTSNPN, CDR2 SVGIG, per germline (reference sequence). This CDR3 spans 13 amino acids. V lost 1 base and J lost 10, with 14 bases in between. The CDR3 loop is CAWSGGANKEQFF. In DNA, the CDR3 is TGTGCCTGGAGTGGCGGGGCAAATAAGGAGCAGTTCTTC.

This clonotype came up many times. The chain uses TRBV7-9 and TRBJ1-5, with TRBD1 matching 10 bases. CDR1 SEHNR and CDR2 FQNEAQ come from the germline V gene (reference sequence). Trimming cost V 5 bases and J 7 bases; bases outside gene matches: 8. This CDR3 has 15 amino acids. The CDR3 region is CASSGGDRGEQPQHF. The CDR3 coding sequence is TGTGCCAGCAGCGGGGGGGACAGGGGAGAACAGCCCCAGCATTTT.

V usage is TRBV7-9 and J usage is TRBJ1-6, with D possibly matching TRBD1 (6 bases). The V gene lost 8 bases and the J gene lost 9 bases, with 20 bases spanning the gap. The V gene's germline CDR1 is SEHNR and CDR2 FQNEAQ (reference sequence). This CDR3 region has 15 residues. The CDR3 sequence: CASCNQQGSGSPLHF. CDR3 bases: TGTGCCAGCTGCAACCAACAGGGTAGTGGTTCACCCCTCCACTTT.

The rearrangement uses TRBV11-2 and TRBJ2-4, with D maybe TRBD1 (5 bases). CDR1 and CDR2 (germline): SGHAT, FQNNGV. V lost 5 bases to trimming and J lost 5 bases, with 19 bases between them. This CDR3 comprises 16 residues. DNA of the CDR3: TGTGCCAGCAGCCAGCCGATTCCAGGGAACCAAAACATTCAGTACTTC. Residues: CASSQPIPGNQNIQYF. Full variable domain (outside the CDR3, taken from reference TRBV11-2 and TRBJ2-4): EAGVAQSPRYKIIEKRQSVAFWCNPISGHATLYWYQQILGQGPKLLIQFQNNGVVDDSQLPKDRFSAERLKGVDSTLKIQPAKLEDSAVYLCASSQPIPGNQNIQYFGAGTRLSVL.

J is TRBJ1-5 and V is TRBV9, with 7 nucleotides matching TRBD1. Trimming removed 4 bases from V and 4 bases from J; junction bases left unmatched: 5. This CDR3 is built from 14 residues. Germline CDR1 and CDR2: SGDLS and YYNGEE. The CDR3 coding sequence is TGTGCCAGCAGCCCCGACAGGGTTAATCAGCCCCAGCATTTT. It is translated as CASSPDRVNQPQHF.

The gene calls are TRBV10-3 and TRBJ1-2, with TRBD1 as a possible D gene (6 bases). The V gene's germline CDR1 is ENHRY and CDR2 SYGVKD. The CDR3 sequence is 18 residues long. The V and J ends lost 1 base and 5 bases respectively, with 23 bases between them. The chain's CDR3 is CAISEWAPNLTGRYGYTF. The CDR3, as DNA: TGTGCCATCAGTGAGTGGGCTCCAAACCTAACAGGGAGGTATGGCTACACCTTC.

In its sample, this clonotype was seen once. The chain carries TRBV10-3 and TRBJ2-5; D uncertain. The germline gives CDR1 ENHRY, CDR2 SYGVKD. Trimming removed 2 bases at V and 3 bases at J, with 4 bases between. CDR3 length: 12 residues. CDR3 loop: CAISEGEETQYF. The CDR3, as DNA: TGTGCCATCAGTGAGGGTGAAGAGACCCAGTACTTC.

This chain links TRBV4-3 with TRBJ1-1, with D maybe TRBD1 (6 bases). This CDR3 is built from 15 residues. Germline loops: CDR1 LGHNA, CDR2 YSLEER. V gave up 2 bases and J gave up 6 bases, with 16 bases separating them. This chain's CDR3 is CASSQQTGGRAEAFF. CDR3 in DNA: TGCGCCAGCAGCCAACAGACAGGAGGTAGAGCTGAAGCTTTCTTT.

Ten or more counts support this clonotype. V and J are TRBV11-1 and TRBJ1-2; a possible D gene is TRBD1 (6 bases). The CDR3 spans 19 residues. Germline-derived CDR1 and CDR2 are SGHAT and FQDESV (reference sequence). V lost 4 bases to trimming and J lost 0 bases, with 24 bases between them. Here the CDR3 reads CASSSRPPGQPPANYGYTF. The CDR3 bases are TGTGCCAGCAGCTCCCGCCCCCCCGGACAGCCACCAGCTAACTATGGCTACACCTTC.

This clonotype has a count of ten or more. The V call is TRBV6-1, the J call TRBJ2-7; TRBD2 might be the D (5 bases). Germline values: CDR1 MNHNS, CDR2 SASEGT. The CDR3 spans 15 residues. V was clipped by 7 bases and J by 0 bases, with 16 bases between them. The CDR3 nucleotides are TGTGCCAGCACCAGTAGCGTGACGAGCTCCTACGAGCAGTACTTC. Translated, it gives CASTSSVTSSYEQYF.

The J gene is TRBJ2-7, the V gene TRBV20-1, with D unresolved. From germline, CDR1 is DFQATT and CDR2 SNEGSKA (reference sequence). The V and J ends lost 4 bases and 2 bases respectively, with 15 bases between them. The CDR3 is 14 residues long. CDR3 sequence reads: CSAIRPQSPYEQYF. The CDR3 DNA reads as TGCAGTGCTATTAGACCCCAAAGTCCCTACGAGCAGTACTTC.

This clonotype was seen at least ten times. J is TRBJ2-5 and V is TRBV6-5; 8 positions agree with TRBD2. CDR1 MNHEY and CDR2 SVGAGI come from the germline V gene. The V segment lost 3 bases and the J segment 5 bases; nucleotides outside the gene matches: 8. The CDR3 length is 15 residues. The CDR3 region has the DNA TGTGCCAGCAGTTATCGGCGGGGGGCTGGGGAGACCCAGTACTTC. Its translation is CASSYRRGAGETQYF.

V gene TRBV20-1 combines with J gene TRBJ1-1; 7 positions match TRBD1. Germline V gene lookup returns CDR1 DFQATT and CDR2 SNEGSKA (reference sequence). Germline trimming cut 2 bases from V and 1 base from J; bases unmatched to any gene: 7. The CDR3 length is 15 residues. CDR3 residues: CSARTPTGENTEAFF. The DNA for the CDR3 is TGCAGTGCTAGAACCCCAACAGGGGAGAACACTGAAGCTTTCTTT.

The genes are TRBV25-1 and TRBJ2-7; tentative D call: TRBD1 (5 bases). Trimming took 1 base from V and 2 from J, leaving 15 bases between them. This CDR3 is 16 amino acids long. Per germline, CDR1 MGHDK and CDR2 SYGVNS. CDR3 sequence (DNA): TGTGCCAGCAGTGAATTTGGGGCCAGTTCCCCCTACGAGCAGTACTTC. Translating it yields CASSEFGASSPYEQYF.

This clonotype was observed a few times. The rearrangement links TRBV18 to TRBJ2-7, with 7 nucleotides matching TRBD1. The J call may be incorrect, as the DNA end agrees better with TRBJ2-1. The CDR3 runs 16 residues. From germline, CDR1 is KGHSH and CDR2 LQKENI. The CDR3 is CASSPPGGEGYNEQFF. As DNA, the CDR3 is TGTGCCAGCTCACCACCAGGGGGCGAGGGGTACAATGAGCAGTTCTTC.

The J gene is TRBJ2-1, the V gene TRBV29-1; 7 bases match TRBD2. Looked up from germline, CDR1 is SQVTM and CDR2 is ANQGSEA. V lost 5 bases to trimming and J lost 2 bases; unmatched junction nucleotides: 0. CDR3 length: 12 residues. CDR3 region: CSVSGAYNEQFF. Here the CDR3 DNA reads TGCAGCGTTAGCGGGGCCTACAATGAGCAGTTCTTC.

This chain connects TRBV20-1 to TRBJ2-7; no firm D call. The germline CDR1 and CDR2 sequences are DFQATT and SNEGSKA (reference sequence). V was shortened by 8 bases and J by 3 bases, with 11 bases between the two germline ends. This CDR3 is built from 11 residues. Here the CDR3 DNA reads TGCAGTATGCAGACTTACTACGAGCAGTACTTC. It translates to CSMQTYYEQYF.